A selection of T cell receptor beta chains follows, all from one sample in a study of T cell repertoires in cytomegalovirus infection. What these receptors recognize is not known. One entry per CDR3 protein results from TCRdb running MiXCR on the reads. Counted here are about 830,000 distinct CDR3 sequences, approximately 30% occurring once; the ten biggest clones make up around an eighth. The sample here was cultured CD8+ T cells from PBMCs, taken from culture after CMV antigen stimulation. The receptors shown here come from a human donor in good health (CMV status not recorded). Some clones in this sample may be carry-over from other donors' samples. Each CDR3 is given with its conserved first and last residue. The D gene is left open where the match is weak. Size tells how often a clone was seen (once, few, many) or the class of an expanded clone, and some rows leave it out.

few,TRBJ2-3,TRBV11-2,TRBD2,TGTGCCAGCAGCCATTGGGATAGCGGGGGGTACACAGATACGCAGTATTTT,CASSHWDSGGYTDTQYF
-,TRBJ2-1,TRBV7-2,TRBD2,TGTGCCAGCAGCTTATACGGGGGGGCCGCCAATGAGCAGTTCTTC,CASSLYGGAANEQFF
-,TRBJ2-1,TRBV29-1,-,TGCAGCGTTGATCTAGAGGTCGATGAGCAGTTCTTC,CSVDLEVDEQFF
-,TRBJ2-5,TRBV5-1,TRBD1,TGCGCCAGCAGCACCTGGACAGGTGGAGAGACCCAGTACTTC,CASSTWTGGETQYF
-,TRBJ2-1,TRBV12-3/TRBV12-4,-,TGTGCCAGCAGCAACGGTGGGAGTTACAATGAGCAGTTCTTC,CASSNGGSYNEQFF
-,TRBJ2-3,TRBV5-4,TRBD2,TGTGCCAGCAGCCCCTCCTTGACTAGCGGGGGAGACACAGATACGCAGTATTTT,CASSPSLTSGGDTDTQYF
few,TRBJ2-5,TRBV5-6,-,TGTGCCAGCAGTAGGGGGGCCGGGGTTGGGTACTTC,CASSRGAGVGYF
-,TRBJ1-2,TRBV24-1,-,TGTGCCACCGGACACGGAGGGGACGATGGCTACACCTTC,CATGHGGDDGYTF
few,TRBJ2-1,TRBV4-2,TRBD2,TGTGCCAGCAGCCCGAACGGACTAGCGGGGGGGCCTAACAATGAGCAGTTCTTC,CASSPNGLAGGPNNEQFF
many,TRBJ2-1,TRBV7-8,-,TGTGCCAGTACAGTAGAGGGGGCCTACAATGAGCAGTTCTTC,CASTVEGAYNEQFF
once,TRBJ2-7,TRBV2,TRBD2,TGTGCCAGCAGTGCCCTAGCTAGCGGCAGCTCCTACGAGCAGTACTTC,CASSALASGSSYEQYF
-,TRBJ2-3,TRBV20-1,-,TGCAGTGCCCATGCGGGGGCCCTAAGCACAGATACGCAGTATTTT,CSAHAGALSTDTQYF
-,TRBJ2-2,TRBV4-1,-,TGCGCCAGCAGCCATGGACAGAACACCGGGGAGCTGTTTTTT,CASSHGQNTGELFF
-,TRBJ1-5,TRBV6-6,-,TGTGCCAGCAGTCAGGCCCCGGGGGAGCCCCAGCATTTT,CASSQAPGEPQHF
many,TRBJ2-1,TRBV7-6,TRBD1,TGTGCCAGCAGCTCACTCGGGACAGGGTTTACGGATGAGCAGTTCTTC,CASSSLGTGFTDEQFF
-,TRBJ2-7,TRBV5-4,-,TGTGCCAGCAGCCAGGCAGGGTTTTTCTACAAGCAGTACTTC,CASSQAGFFYKQYF
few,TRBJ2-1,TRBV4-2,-,TGTGCCAGCAGCCAAGGTCTTCCAGGGGAGAGTTACAATGAGCAGTTCTTC,CASSQGLPGESYNEQFF
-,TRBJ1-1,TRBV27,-,TGTGCCAGCACCGGCGGCAGGAACACTGAAGCTTTCTTT,CASTGGRNTEAFF
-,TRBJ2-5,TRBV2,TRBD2,TGTGCCAGCACCCACGAGACTAGCGGGGGGCTCCAAGAGACCCAGTACTTC,CASTHETSGGLQETQYF
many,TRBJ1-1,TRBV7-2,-,TGTGCCAGCAGCTTACCCCCCTGGGTCGACTCACTGAACACTGAAGCTTTCTTT,CASSLPPWVDSLNTEAFF
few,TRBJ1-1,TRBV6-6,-,TGTGCCTCCAACGCACAGATGAACACTGAAGCTTTCTTT,CASNAQMNTEAFF
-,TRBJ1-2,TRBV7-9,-,TGTGCCAGCAGCTTAGATTTTGACTATGGCTACACCTTC,CASSLDFDYGYTF
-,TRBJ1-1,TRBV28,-,TGTGCCAGCAGTCCCAGGACGGGGTTCTTGGTGAACACTGAAGCTTTCTTT,CASSPRTGFLVNTEAFF
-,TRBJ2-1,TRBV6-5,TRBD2,TGTGCCAGCAGTTACGGCCTAGCGGGGACCAATGAGCAGTTCTTC,CASSYGLAGTNEQFF
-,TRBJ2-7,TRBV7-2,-,TGTGCCAGCAGCCAAGGGCCTTACCTGGGGGAGCAGTACTTC,CASSQGPYLGEQYF
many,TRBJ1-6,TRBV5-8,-,TGTGCCAGCAGCTCACTACGACCTTATTATAATTCACCCCTCCACTTT,CASSSLRPYYNSPLHF
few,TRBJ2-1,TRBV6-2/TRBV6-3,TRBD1,TGTGCCAGCAGTTCCGGGACAGGGATTAGCAATGAGCAGTTCTTC,CASSSGTGISNEQFF
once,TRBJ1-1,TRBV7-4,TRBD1,TGTGCCAGCAGCTTACAAGGACAGGGGAAGCCTGAAGCTTTCTTT,CASSLQGQGKPEAFF
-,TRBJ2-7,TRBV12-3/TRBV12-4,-,TGTGCCAGCAGTTCGACAGGACTCTCCTACGAGCAGTACTTC,CASSSTGLSYEQYF
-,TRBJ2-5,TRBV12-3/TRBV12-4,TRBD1,TGTGCCAGCACCCCGGACAGGGGCGAGACCCAGTACTTC,CASTPDRGETQYF
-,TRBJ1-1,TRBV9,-,TGTGCCAGCAGCCCCTATGGGAGGACGGCTTCAAACACTGAAGCTTTCTTT,CASSPYGRTASNTEAFF
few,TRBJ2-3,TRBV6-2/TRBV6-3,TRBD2,TGTGCCAGCAGTTCCACCTCCCGCAGCGGGGGAAGCACAGATACGCAGTATTTT,CASSSTSRSGGSTDTQYF
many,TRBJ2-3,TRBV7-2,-,TGTGCCAGCAGCTTCATGGGTACGCGGTGGGCAGATACGCAGTATTTT,CASSFMGTRWADTQYF
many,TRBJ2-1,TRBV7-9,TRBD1,TGTGCCAGCAGCTTGACAGGGTTGTTCTTC,CASSLTGLFF
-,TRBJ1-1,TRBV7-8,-,TGTGCCAGCAGCGTTCGCGGCGGGAGAGGAACTGAAGCTTTCTTT,CASSVRGGRGTEAFF
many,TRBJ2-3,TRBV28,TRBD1,TGTGCCAGCAGTTTCGCCACAGGGGCCGGCACAGATACGCAGTATTTT,CASSFATGAGTDTQYF
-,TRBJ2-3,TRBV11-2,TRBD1,TGTGCCAGCAGCCACCGACAGGGGGGAGGCACAGATACGCAGTATTTT,CASSHRQGGGTDTQYF